This T cell receptor (beta chain) is drawn from a study of shared clonotypes between healthy human individuals. Everyone who donated was a Caucasian adult who lived in Nashville, Tennessee. Assay: immunoSEQ multiplex PCR; the TCRdb copy retains only in-frame clones and omits some. The sample lists roughly 1.5 million clones; approximately 98% were seen once. Germline V CDR1 and CDR2: SGHNT, YYREEE (reference sequence). CDR3 length: 13 amino acids. V lost 4 bases and J 3 bases, leaving 11 bases between the germline ends. As to this clone: Its target is unknown.

Study-wide results and limits: Non-shared clonotypes had lower generation probabilities than clonotypes shared by all four sorted-subset donors.

The chain is built from TRBV5-4 and TRBJ2-7; D possibly corresponds to TRBD2 (5 bases). Sequenced input: naive CD4+ T cells sorted from blood. Subset described: CD45RA+ positively selected. This TCR was recovered from a young man in good health. CDR3 loop: CASSAAGRYEQYF. The CDR3 region has the DNA TGTGCCAGCAGCGCGGCGGGCCGCTACGAGCAGTACTTC.